Given below is one T cell receptor (beta chain) in context. Its antigen remains unidentified. The record originates from a study of OX40 agonist ivuxolimab in advanced cancers. Study information: The patients received agonistic anti-OX40 (CD134) antibody ivuxolimab. The study, taken as a whole, reports: The study observed clonal expansion of CD4+ and CD8+ blood T cells by week 6 at 0.1 to 3.0 mg/kg. The expanded peripheral T cells' antigen specificity was not determined.

Blood was sampled at baseline, cycle 4 day 1, and cycle 7 day 1. Per the germline V gene, CDR1 is MDHEN and CDR2 is SYDVKM. V lost 3 bases and J lost 8, with 10 bases in between. CDR3 size: 12 residues. Using immunoSEQ multiplex PCR, the repertoire was profiled, and TCRdb retains in-frame clones only, with some absent. Of 35,000 to 40,000 clones listed, 60% to 85% are singletons. This TCR was sampled from an adult with an advanced solid tumor such as melanoma, head and neck, liver or kidney cancer. Here the sequenced sample was CD4+ or CD8+ T cells sorted from blood, taken in a trial of the OX40 agonist ivuxolimab. The V gene is TRBV28, the J gene TRBJ1-2; D gene unclear. The CDR3 nucleotides read TGTGCCAGCAGTTTTGTTCCCGGGGGCTACACCTTC. Translation: CASSFVPGGYTF.